The 28 T cell receptor beta chains in this list originate from one sample, sequenced in a study of T cells in Graves' hyperthyroidism and ophthalmopathy. Regions amplified from RNA transcripts were the TCR beta CDR3 regions. First-round RT-PCR targeting the TCR CDR3 was performed with the HTBI primer set. Using its own MiXCR run on the multiplex PCR reads, TCRdb lists one record per CDR3 protein. Of hundreds of thousands of distinct CDR3 sequences listed, under 20% are singletons. What was sequenced was blood. The receptors derive from a woman aged 50 to 60 with Graves' hyperthyroidism that later progressed to Graves' ophthalmopathy.

This chain links TRBV7-8 with TRBJ2-2; D might be TRBD1 (6 bases). The CDR3 is made up of 15 amino acids. CDR1 SGHVS and CDR2 FQNEAQ come from the germline V gene. Trimming removed 5 bases from V and 7 bases from J, with 17 bases in between. In nucleotides, the CDR3 is TGTGCCAGCAGCAAGTCCCGGGACATGATCGGGGAGCTGTTTTTT. Its translation is CASSKSRDMIGELFF.

This clonotype has at least ten counts. The rearrangement links TRBV6-1 to TRBJ1-1, with D unclear. CDR3 length: 14 amino acids. Between the trimmed V and J ends, which lost 7 bases and 0 bases, there was a span of 12 bases. Germline V CDR1 and CDR2: MNHNS, SASEGT. The CDR3 nucleotides read TGTGCCAGCAAGACGGACCGCATGAACACTGAAGCTTTCTTT. Translated: CASKTDRMNTEAFF.

This clonotype was observed a few times. The J gene is TRBJ2-1, the V gene TRBV6-2 or TRBV6-3, with D tentatively TRBD2 (6 bases). The V end was cut by 10 bases, the J end by 0 bases, with 10 bases between. The CDR3 runs 13 residues. The germline V gene has CDR1 MNHEY and CDR2 SVGEGT. Here the CDR3 DNA reads TGTGCCACCCGGGGGAGCTCCTACAATGAGCAGTTCTTC. Translation gives CATRGSSYNEQFF.

This clonotype was observed many times. The gene calls are TRBV15 and TRBJ1-1; 9 bases fit TRBD1. Per the germline V gene, CDR1 is LNHNV and CDR2 is YYDKDF (reference sequence). The CDR3 runs 17 residues. The V segment lost 0 bases and the J segment 1 base; nucleotides outside the gene matches: 6. CDR3 nucleotide sequence: TGTGCCACCAGCAGAGATCCCGGGACAGGGAGGAACACTGAAGCTTTCTTT. Protein product: CATSRDPGTGRNTEAFF.

Ten or more counts support this clonotype. The rearrangement uses TRBV6-2 or TRBV6-3 and TRBJ2-7, with D possibly matching TRBD1 (6 bases). This CDR3 contains 22 residues. CDR1 is MNHEY, CDR2 SVGEGT, per germline. Trimming took off 6 bases at V and 5 bases at J, with 41 bases between the two ends. The chain's CDR3 is CASSSTPTAYIVGTPPGNEQYF. DNA of the CDR3: TGTGCCAGCAGCTCGACCCCTACGGCCTACATCGTCGGGACACCCCCGGGGAACGAGCAGTACTTC.

J is TRBJ2-5 and V is TRBV6-2 or TRBV6-3; D gene unclear. V dropped 4 bases and J dropped 1 base, with 7 bases sitting between them. The CDR3 runs to 13 residues. Per germline, CDR1 MNHEY and CDR2 SVGEGT. CDR3 nucleotides: TGTGCCAGCAGTTTTGACATCCAAGAGACCCAGTACTTC. Its protein is CASSFDIQETQYF.

The chain couples TRBV6-1 to TRBJ1-5, with TRBD1 matching 8 bases. J was trimmed by 7 bases and V by 8 bases; bases with no gene match: 16. The CDR3 covers 16 residues. Germline V gene lookup returns CDR1 MNHNS and CDR2 SASEGT. CDR3 coding DNA: TGTGCCAGCTACCCGTCCGGACAGGGACTCTCACAGCCCCAGCATTTT. Amino acid sequence: CASYPSGQGLSQPQHF.

This clonotype has a count of ten or more. The chain carries TRBV12-3 or TRBV12-4 and TRBJ2-7; D gene unclear. The CDR3 is 13 residues long. V was clipped by 1 base and J by 2 bases, with 6 bases between them. The chain's CDR3 is CASSLGVAYEQYF. The CDR3 region has the DNA TGTGCCAGCAGTTTAGGGGTAGCCTACGAGCAGTACTTC.

This clonotype was recorded a few times. This sequence joins TRBV12-5 and TRBJ2-2; 10 nucleotides agree with TRBD1. The length of the CDR3 is 16 residues. Germline CDR1 and CDR2: LGHNT and FRNRAP. The ends lost 6 bases at V and 3 bases at J; junction bases unmatched: 7. The CDR3 sequence is CASGLLGTGDTGELFF. CDR3 nucleotide sequence: TGTGCTAGTGGCCTACTCGGGACAGGGGACACCGGGGAGCTGTTTTTT.

Ten or more counts support this clonotype. V and J are TRBV5-1 and TRBJ2-7; D remains unclear. The germline V gene encodes CDR1 SGHRS and CDR2 YFSETQ. This CDR3 is 16 amino acids long. The germline V and J ends were trimmed by 0 bases and 5 bases, with 18 bases remaining between them. The CDR3 region has the DNA TGCGCCAGCAGCTTGGCTTTTCGGCCTGGTGTGGACGAGCAGTACTTC. Amino acids: CASSLAFRPGVDEQYF.

The sample holds many counts of this clonotype. The gene calls are TRBV2 and TRBJ2-7, with TRBD1 as a possible D gene (6 bases). This CDR3 region has 14 residues. V was cut by 4 bases and J by 7 bases, with 17 bases left in between. Germline V gene sequence: CDR1 SNHLY, CDR2 FYNNEI. CDR3 nucleotide sequence: TGTGCCAGCAGTGGGGGTATGGGGGCGCAGGAGCAGTACTTC. It yields the protein CASSGGMGAQEQYF.

This clonotype came up a few times. The chain carries TRBV3-1 and TRBJ1-6, with D perhaps TRBD1 (5 bases). Germline lookup yields CDR1 LGHDT and CDR2 YNNKEL (reference sequence). The V and J ends lost 4 bases and 9 bases respectively, with 16 bases between them. This CDR3 has 15 amino acids. As DNA, the CDR3 is TGTGCCAGCAGCCCAAAACGGCAGGGCGGTTCACCCCTCCACTTT. This codes for CASSPKRQGGSPLHF.

In this sample, this clonotype turned up a few times. The V call is TRBV6-1, the J call TRBJ1-2, with D possibly being TRBD1 (6 bases). The V and J ends lost 6 bases and 5 bases respectively, with 13 bases between them. This CDR3 is built from 13 residues. The germline V gene has CDR1 MNHNS and CDR2 SASEGT. Here the CDR3 reads CASRGDIFYGYTF. CDR3 nucleotides: TGTGCCAGCAGAGGGGACATATTTTATGGCTACACCTTC.

Only a few counts were recorded for this clonotype. V is TRBV19 and J is TRBJ1-1; 9 bases map to TRBD1. CDR1 and CDR2 from the germline V gene are LNHDA and SQIVND (reference sequence). The V and J ends lost 5 bases and 5 bases, in that order; junction bases with no gene match: 15. The CDR3 is 17 amino acids. CDR3 in DNA: TGTGCCAGTAGTTCTCGGGACAGGGTGTCTTTGGGGACTGAAGCTTTCTTT. Amino acid sequence: CASSSRDRVSLGTEAFF.

This clonotype appeared many times. The rearrangement uses TRBV7-3 and TRBJ2-3, with D uncertain. This CDR3 contains 15 residues. The V gene's germline CDR1 is SGHTA and CDR2 FQGTGA. The V gene lost 5 bases and the J gene lost 4 bases, with 16 bases spanning the gap. CDR3: CASSQIPGAADTQYF. DNA of the CDR3: TGTGCCAGCAGCCAAATCCCAGGCGCCGCAGATACGCAGTATTTT.

The table lists this clonotype with a few counts. The rearrangement joins TRBV19 to TRBJ1-1; 9 nucleotides match TRBD1. The CDR3 extends over 15 amino acids. The germline gives CDR1 LNHDA, CDR2 SQIVND (reference sequence). The junction had 6 bases not matched to a gene; V was cut back by 3 bases and J by 4 bases. CDR3: CASSMRGTGSTEAFF. In DNA form, the CDR3 reads TGTGCCAGTAGTATGAGGGGGACAGGGAGCACTGAAGCTTTCTTT.

This clonotype appeared a few times. The chain links TRBV6-1 to TRBJ2-2, with a weak D call TRBD1 (6 bases). CDR1 MNHNS and CDR2 SASEGT come from the germline V gene. The CDR3 spans 13 residues. Trimming left V 8 bases short and J 2 bases short, with 9 bases between. The CDR3 loop reads CASWTVNTGELFF. The CDR3 DNA sequence: TGTGCCAGCTGGACAGTCAACACCGGGGAGCTGTTTTTT.

Only one count was recorded for this clonotype. V gene TRBV19 combines with J gene TRBJ1-2, with 10 bases fitting TRBD1. V trimming: 6 bases; J trimming: 5 bases; junction bases outside the gene matches: 9. The CDR3 spans 15 residues. Germline V gives CDR1 LNHDA, CDR2 SQIVND (reference sequence). The CDR3 coding sequence is TGTGCCAGTAGATCCGGGACAGGGGCTGGTTATGGCTACACCTTC. Protein: CASRSGTGAGYGYTF.

This clonotype occurred a few times. The V and J genes are TRBV6-2 or TRBV6-3 and TRBJ2-6; D is uncertain. CDR1 and CDR2 from the germline V gene are MNHEY and SVGEGT. The CDR3 loop spans 14 amino acids. Trimming left V 7 bases short and J 0 bases short, with 7 bases between. CDR3 protein: CASNPFSGANVLTF. CDR3 nucleotides: TGTGCCAGCAATCCCTTCTCTGGGGCCAACGTCCTGACTTTC.

The V call is TRBV5-4, the J call TRBJ2-7, with D hard to call. CDR1 is SGHNT, CDR2 YYREEE, per germline (reference sequence). CDR3 size: 14 residues. Trimming pared 3 bases from V and 5 bases from J, leaving 15 bases between. CDR3 sequence reads: CASSSGPGSNEQYF. DNA of the CDR3: TGTGCCAGCAGCTCTGGACCGGGCAGCAACGAGCAGTACTTC.

This clonotype was detected many times. The CDR3 sequence: CSASRVEYRDEKLFF. The CDR3 region has the DNA TGCAGTGCGAGCAGGGTCGAATATAGAGATGAAAAACTGTTTTTT. The V gene is TRBV20-1, the J gene TRBJ1-4; the D gene is possibly TRBD1 (5 bases). Germline V gives CDR1 DFQATT, CDR2 SNEGSKA (reference sequence). Deletions cut 6 bases from V and 6 bases from J, with 20 bases between. This CDR3 spans 15 amino acids.

This chain's CDR3 is CASETSGSFGTEAFF. CDR3 sequence (DNA): TGTGCCAGTGAGACTTCAGGGTCCTTCGGCACTGAAGCTTTCTTT. This rearrangement joins TRBV19 to TRBJ1-1; possibly TRBD1 for D (5 bases). Trimming pared 8 bases from V and 4 bases from J, leaving 20 bases between. The CDR3 length is 15 residues. Germline loops: CDR1 LNHDA, CDR2 SQIVND (reference sequence).

This chain links TRBV5-6 with TRBJ1-2; 7 bases are shared with TRBD1. CDR3 size: 17 residues. CDR1 and CDR2 (germline): SGHDT, YYEEEE. The V gene end was trimmed by 2 bases and the J gene end by 4 bases; junction bases not matched to a gene: 14. The DNA of the CDR3 is TGTGCCAGCAGCTTTACCGGGACAGAGGAAATAGGCTATGGCTACACCTTC. It yields the protein CASSFTGTEEIGYGYTF.

This clonotype came up many times. The V call is TRBV3-1, the J call TRBJ2-1; TRBD2 agrees at 7 bases. Germline V gene sequence: CDR1 LGHDT, CDR2 YNNKEL (reference sequence). After removal of 3 bases from V and 9 bases from J, the junction contained 2 bases not matched to a gene. This CDR3 spans 12 amino acids. The CDR3 protein is CASSQGGIEQFF. CDR3 nucleotide sequence: TGTGCCAGCAGCCAGGGGGGGATTGAGCAGTTCTTC.

This clonotype was observed a few times. The chain employs TRBV20-1 and TRBJ1-5; 8 bases map to TRBD1. From germline, CDR1 is DFQATT and CDR2 SNEGSKA (reference sequence). V trimming: 6 bases; J trimming: 2 bases; junction bases outside the gene matches: 3. The CDR3 has 13 residues. CDR3 loop: CSADREGNQPQHF. Written as DNA, the CDR3 is TGCAGTGCGGACAGGGAAGGCAATCAGCCCCAGCATTTT.

This clonotype was seen repeatedly, ten times or more. The chain joins TRBV11-2 to TRBJ2-1, with D possibly TRBD1 on 6 matching bases. Germline V gene data show CDR1 as SGHAT and CDR2 as FQNNGV. Between the trimmed V and J ends, which lost 2 bases and 1 base, there was a span of 9 bases. The CDR3 loop spans 15 amino acids. The CDR3 DNA follows: TGTGCCAGCAGCTTATTTCAGGGGTCCTACAATGAGCAGTTCTTC. Protein sequence: CASSLFQGSYNEQFF.

This clonotype was detected many times. This chain connects TRBV9 to TRBJ2-3, with TRBD1 identical over 8 bases. The CDR3 has 16 amino acids. The germline CDR1 and CDR2 sequences are SGDLS and YYNGEE. After removal of 0 bases from V and 1 base from J, the junction contained 4 bases not matched to a gene. CDR3 sequence (DNA): TGTGCCAGCAGCGTAGCTATGACAGGGGGCACAGATACGCAGTATTTT. Its translation: CASSVAMTGGTDTQYF.

The V and J genes are TRBV6-1 and TRBJ1-2; tentative D call: TRBD1 (5 bases). Germline CDR1 and CDR2: MNHNS and SASEGT. The CDR3 is 15 amino acids. Trimming took off 6 bases at V and 5 bases at J, with 19 bases between the two ends. As DNA, the CDR3 is TGTGCCAGCAGCCCGGAGGGGTGGGTGCGGTATGGCTACACCTTC. Its translation is CASSPEGWVRYGYTF.